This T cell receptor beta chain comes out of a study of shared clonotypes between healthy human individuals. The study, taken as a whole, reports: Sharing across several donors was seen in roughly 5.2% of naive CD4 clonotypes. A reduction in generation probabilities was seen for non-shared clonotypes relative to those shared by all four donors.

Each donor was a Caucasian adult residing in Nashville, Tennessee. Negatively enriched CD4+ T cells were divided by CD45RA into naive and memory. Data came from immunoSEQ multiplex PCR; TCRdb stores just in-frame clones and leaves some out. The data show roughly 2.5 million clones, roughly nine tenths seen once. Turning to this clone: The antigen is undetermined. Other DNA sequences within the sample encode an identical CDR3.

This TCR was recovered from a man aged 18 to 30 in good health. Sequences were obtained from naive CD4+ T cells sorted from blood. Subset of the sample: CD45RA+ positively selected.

The CDR3 coding sequence is TGCGCCAGCAGTCCTTTAGCGGGAGGGAACACCGGGGAGCTGTTTTTT. It yields the protein CASSPLAGGNTGELFF. The chain couples TRBV5-1 to TRBJ2-2; 10 bases match TRBD2. The V gene's germline CDR1 is SGHRS and CDR2 YFSETQ. V lost 5 bases to trimming and J lost 1 base; unmatched junction nucleotides: 5. This CDR3 comprises 16 residues. The variable domain in full, completed from reference TRBV5-1 and TRBJ2-2, reads KAGVTQTPRYLIKTRGQQVTLSCSPISGHRSVSWYQQTPGQGLQFLFEYFSETQRNKGNFPGRFSGRQFSNSRSEMNVSTLELGDSALYLCASSPLAGGNTGELFFGEGSRLTVL.